These 30 T cell receptor beta chains originate from one sample sequenced in a study of OX40 agonist ivuxolimab in advanced cancers. Method: immunoSEQ multiplex PCR; TCRdb's copy keeps in-frame clones and lacks some. Among about 80,000 clones listed, around 86% were seen once. The specimen was CD4+ or CD8+ T cells sorted from blood, collected in a trial of the OX40 agonist ivuxolimab. The receptor source for this set is an adult with an advanced solid tumor such as melanoma, head and neck, liver or kidney cancer.

The V call is TRBV5-1, the J call TRBJ1-2, with D possibly matching TRBD1 (5 bases). The V end was cut by 5 bases, the J end by 4 bases, with 12 bases between. This CDR3 has 13 amino acids. Germline loops: CDR1 SGHRS, CDR2 YFSETQ. CDR3 DNA: TGCGCCAGCAGTCCTGACAGCGGCTATGGCTACACCTTC. As protein: CASSPDSGYGYTF.

The rearrangement joins TRBV19 to TRBJ2-5; no reliable D call. CDR3 length: 14 amino acids. V was shortened by 3 bases and J by 4 bases, with 12 bases between the two germline ends. CDR1 and CDR2 (germline): LNHDA, SQIVND (reference sequence). CDR3 nucleotides: TGTGCCAGTAGTATCGTTTTGGGTGGAGAGACCCAGTACTTC. Encoded protein: CASSIVLGGETQYF.

This clone was seen a single time. The chain couples TRBV19 to TRBJ2-2, with 7 nucleotides matching TRBD1. The V and J ends lost 7 bases and 1 base, in that order; junction bases with no gene match: 6. CDR3 length: 15 residues. From germline, CDR1 is LNHDA and CDR2 SQIVND (reference sequence). CDR3 region: CASTSDRLNTGELFF. For the CDR3, the DNA is TGTGCCAGTACCTCGGACAGGCTGAACACCGGGGAGCTGTTTTTT.

This clone was seen only a few times. This chain connects TRBV9 to TRBJ1-1, with 9 bases matching TRBD1. This CDR3 contains 13 residues. Per germline, CDR1 SGDLS and CDR2 YYNGEE. V was clipped by 4 bases and J by 10 bases; unmatched bases: 8. In nucleotides, the CDR3 is TGTGCCAGCAGCCCCGGGACAGGGTTAAGAGCTTTCTTT. Protein product: CASSPGTGLRAFF.

The chain recombines TRBV9 with TRBJ2-7; TRBD1 matches at 10 bases. Germline V lookup: CDR1 SGDLS, CDR2 YYNGEE. The V gene end was trimmed by 3 bases and the J gene end by 2 bases; junction bases not matched to a gene: 2. CDR3 size: 14 residues. The CDR3 protein is CASSAGQGPYEQYF. The CDR3 DNA is TGTGCCAGCAGCGCGGGACAGGGGCCCTACGAGCAGTACTTC.

The chain recombines TRBV4-3 with TRBJ1-2, with TRBD1 matching over 8 bases. The CDR3 has 16 residues. V shed 0 bases and J 2 bases; nucleotides not matched to a gene: 5. Per germline, CDR1 LGHNA and CDR2 YSLEER. DNA for the CDR3: TGCGCCAGCAGCCAAGATAACCGACAGGGGAACTATGGCTACACCTTC. Translation gives CASSQDNRQGNYGYTF.

The chain carries TRBV27 and TRBJ2-3, with 8 bases lining up with TRBD1. The CDR3 runs to 15 residues. CDR1 is MNHEY, CDR2 SMNVEV, per germline (reference sequence). V lost 9 bases to trimming and J lost 1 base; unmatched junction nucleotides: 9. The CDR3 reads CARTSGGEGTDTQYF. DNA for the CDR3: TGTGCCAGAACTTCAGGGGGCGAAGGCACAGATACGCAGTATTTT.

The chain uses TRBV4-3 and TRBJ2-4; no clear D. Germline CDR1 LGHNA, CDR2 YSLEER. Trimming took off 2 bases at V and 0 bases at J, with 5 bases between the two ends. The CDR3 has 14 residues. Here the CDR3 DNA reads TGCGCCAGCAGCCAAACCCTAGCCAAAAACATTCAGTACTTC. Amino acid sequence: CASSQTLAKNIQYF.

V usage is TRBV18 and J usage is TRBJ1-4; no reliable D call. The CDR3 consists of 16 residues. Trimming cost V 4 bases and J 0 bases, with 12 bases left between them. Germline values: CDR1 KGHSH, CDR2 LQKENI. The CDR3 DNA follows: TGTGCCAGCTCACTCGGACGGTTTGCAACTAATGAAAAACTGTTTTTT. Its translation: CASSLGRFATNEKLFF.

V and J are TRBV30 and TRBJ1-5; weak D call: TRBD1 (5 bases). Trimming pared 5 bases from V and 0 bases from J, leaving 20 bases between. Germline lookup yields CDR1 GTSNPN and CDR2 SVGIG (reference sequence). CDR3 length: 17 amino acids. CDR3 in amino acids: CAWGGSSIDSSNQPQHF. The CDR3 DNA follows: TGTGCCTGGGGCGGATCCTCCATAGACAGTAGCAATCAGCCCCAGCATTTT.

The chain joins TRBV30 to TRBJ1-2; D is unresolved. There are 11 residues in the CDR3. Deletions cut 3 bases from V and 5 bases from J, with 7 bases between. The germline gives CDR1 GTSNPN, CDR2 SVGIG (reference sequence). In nucleotides, the CDR3 is TGTGCCTGGAGGACGGGATATGGCTACACCTTC. Its protein product is CAWRTGYGYTF. The variable domain in full, with the rest retrieved from reference TRBV30 and TRBJ1-2, is SQTIHQWPATLVQPVGSPLSLECTVEGTSNPNLYWYRQAAGRGLQLLFYSVGIGQISSEVPQNLSASRPQDRQFILSSKKLLLSDSGFYLCAWRTGYGYTFGSGTRLTVV.

The genes are TRBV7-3 and TRBJ1-1; 7 positions match TRBD1. Germline lookup yields CDR1 SGHTA and CDR2 FQGTGA. J was trimmed by 1 base and V by 3 bases; bases with no gene match: 2. This CDR3 comprises 14 residues. CDR3 sequence: CASSFGTANTEAFF. The CDR3, as DNA: TGTGCCAGCAGCTTTGGGACAGCGAACACTGAAGCTTTCTTT.

The count of this clone is one. This chain uses TRBV4-2 with TRBJ1-1; D is unclear. The CDR3 contains 14 residues. Between the trimmed V and J ends, which lost 0 bases and 1 base, there was a span of 6 bases. CDR1 is LGHNA and CDR2 is YNFKEQ in the germline V gene. The CDR3 loop is CASSQDPSNTEAFF. In DNA form, the CDR3 reads TGTGCCAGCAGCCAAGACCCCTCGAACACTGAAGCTTTCTTT.

The J gene is TRBJ1-1, the V gene TRBV7-9; 8 positions agree with TRBD1. The V segment lost 2 bases and the J segment 0 bases; nucleotides outside the gene matches: 5. Germline-derived CDR1 and CDR2 are SEHNR and FQNEAQ (reference sequence). The CDR3 runs 16 residues. In DNA, the CDR3 is TGTGCCAGCAGCTTATTTGGGACAGGCATGAACACTGAAGCTTTCTTT. Translating it yields CASSLFGTGMNTEAFF.

The chain uses TRBV5-4 and TRBJ1-4; 7 nucleotides agree with TRBD1. After removal of 6 bases from V and 2 bases from J, the junction contained 1 base not matched to a gene. Germline-derived CDR1 and CDR2 are SGHNT and YYREEE (reference sequence). The CDR3 extends over 13 amino acids. The CDR3 DNA sequence: TGTGCCAGCAAGGACAGGACTAATGAAAAACTGTTTTTT. Its protein product is CASKDRTNEKLFF.

The rearrangement uses TRBV6-6 and TRBJ2-7; D could derive from TRBD1 or TRBD2 (5 bases each). Germline V CDR1 and CDR2: MNHNY, SVGAGI (reference sequence). Trimming removed 2 bases at V and 4 bases at J, with 18 bases between. The CDR3 totals 16 residues. The chain's CDR3 is CASSYGFGDRPYEQYF. The CDR3 nucleotides read TGTGCCAGCAGTTACGGTTTTGGGGACCGGCCATACGAGCAGTACTTC.

This clone rates as medium-sized. This chain links TRBV7-9 with TRBJ1-3, with D possibly TRBD1 on 5 matching bases. Germline CDR1 SEHNR, CDR2 FQNEAQ (reference sequence). The CDR3 extends over 16 amino acids. Trimming took off 0 bases at V and 4 bases at J, with 13 bases between the two ends. The CDR3 bases are TGTGCCAGCAGCTTAGCGGGGGGATTCGGAGGAAACACCATATATTTT. Translation gives CASSLAGGFGGNTIYF.

V usage is TRBV6-1 and J usage is TRBJ1-1; D unclear. The CDR3 length is 14 residues. The germline V gene has CDR1 MNHNS and CDR2 SASEGT. Between the trimmed V and J ends, which lost 3 bases and 4 bases, there was a span of 12 bases. CDR3 in DNA: TGTGCCAGCAGTGATGGCCTCCCGAGCACTGAAGCTTTCTTT. It yields the protein CASSDGLPSTEAFF.

The table lists this clone with a few counts. This chain uses TRBV7-3 with TRBJ1-2; unclear D gene. The CDR3 consists of 15 residues. With 2 bases removed from V and 4 bases from J, the gap between germline ends came to 14 bases. Germline V gene sequence: CDR1 SGHTA, CDR2 FQGTGA. The DNA for the CDR3 is TGTGCCAGCAGCTTAGGACCAAGAAGCAGCTATGGCTACACCTTC. It yields the protein CASSLGPRSSYGYTF.

This clone was recorded at least ten times. This chain connects TRBV6-4 to TRBJ1-5; D gene unclear. Germline lookup yields CDR1 MRHNA and CDR2 SNTAGT. The CDR3 consists of 14 residues. V lost 0 bases and J lost 8, with 11 bases in between. This chain's CDR3 is CASSDSPDPKPQHF. As DNA, the CDR3 is TGTGCCAGCAGTGACTCACCAGACCCCAAGCCCCAGCATTTT.

This chain connects TRBV5-6 to TRBJ2-7, with D tentatively TRBD1 or TRBD2 (5 bases each). This CDR3 contains 17 residues. The germline V gene has CDR1 SGHDT and CDR2 YYEEEE. V was trimmed by 2 bases and J by 7 bases, leaving 25 bases between them. The CDR3 here is CASSFRDRLGERGEQYF. The CDR3 nucleotides are TGTGCCAGCAGCTTCAGGGACCGCCTGGGGGAGAGGGGAGAGCAGTACTTC.

This rearrangement joins TRBV7-2 to TRBJ1-5; 11 nucleotides agree with TRBD1. V was clipped by 5 bases and J by 4 bases; unmatched bases: 4. There are 15 residues in the CDR3. Germline values: CDR1 SGHTA, CDR2 FQGNSA. The CDR3 reads CASSRGQGANQPQHF. The CDR3 nucleotides are TGTGCCAGCAGCCGCGGACAGGGGGCGAATCAGCCCCAGCATTTT.

The CDR3 bases are TGCAGCGCCCTACAAGACAGGGGCCATGGCTACACCTTC. It yields the protein CSALQDRGHGYTF. The chain recombines TRBV29-1 with TRBJ1-2; 8 positions match TRBD1. The CDR3 consists of 13 residues. J was trimmed by 6 bases and V by 7 bases; bases with no gene match: 10. The germline V gene has CDR1 SQVTM and CDR2 ANQGSEA.

The J gene is TRBJ1-5, the V gene TRBV7-5. TRBV7-5 is a pseudogene locus. The CDR3 contains 15 residues. CDR3 nucleotide sequence: TGTGCCAGAAGCTTATCGGGGTTCGTAGGTCAGCCCCAGCATTTT. Its translation: CARSLSGFVGQPQHF.

The rearrangement uses TRBV19 and TRBJ1-1; TRBD1 matches at 8 bases. The V segment lost 5 bases and the J segment 6 bases; nucleotides outside the gene matches: 11. The CDR3 extends over 15 amino acids. Germline-derived CDR1 and CDR2 are LNHDA and SQIVND (reference sequence). CDR3 sequence reads: CASSPQQGGRAEAFF. CDR3 in DNA: TGTGCCAGTAGTCCGCAACAGGGGGGTCGCGCTGAAGCTTTCTTT.

The J gene is TRBJ2-7, the V gene TRBV6-5, with 8 bases that match TRBD1. Germline lookup yields CDR1 MNHEY and CDR2 SVGAGI. This CDR3 is built from 11 residues. The V and J ends lost 7 bases and 5 bases, in that order; junction bases with no gene match: 1. The CDR3 sequence is CASNRGNEQYF. In DNA, the CDR3 is TGTGCCAGCAACAGGGGGAACGAGCAGTACTTC.

This chain uses TRBV6-4 with TRBJ2-2; D may be TRBD2 (6 bases). Germline CDR1 is MRHNA and CDR2 is SNTAGT. Trimming removed 0 bases at V and 4 bases at J, with 15 bases between. The CDR3 spans 17 residues. CDR3 sequence: CASSDSLTGGPTGELFF. The CDR3 DNA is TGTGCCAGCAGTGACTCCCTAACCGGGGGACCCACCGGGGAGCTGTTTTTT.

V gene TRBV4-3 combines with J gene TRBJ2-3; 10 bases agree with TRBD2. CDR3 length equals 17 residues. After removal of 0 bases from V and 0 bases from J, the junction contained 3 bases not matched to a gene. Germline lookup yields CDR1 LGHNA and CDR2 YSLEER. CDR3 sequence: CASSQDPSGGSTDTQYF. CDR3 coding DNA: TGCGCCAGCAGCCAAGACCCTAGCGGGGGTAGCACAGATACGCAGTATTTT.

There are a few counts of this clone. V gene TRBV28 combines with J gene TRBJ2-3, with 8 bases identical to TRBD1. This CDR3 is built from 15 residues. V was clipped by 7 bases and J by 7 bases; unmatched bases: 13. Germline values: CDR1 MDHEN, CDR2 SYDVKM. CDR3 amino acids: CASTADRALRNTQYF. CDR3 nucleotides: TGTGCCAGCACGGCGGACAGGGCTTTGAGAAATACGCAGTATTTT.

The rearrangement joins TRBV5-1 to TRBJ1-1; 10 nucleotides agree with TRBD1. There are 14 residues in the CDR3. V lost 6 bases, J lost 1 base, and 3 bases stayed unmatched. The V gene's germline CDR1 is SGHRS and CDR2 YFSETQ. The CDR3 region is CASTRQGANTEAFF. In DNA, the CDR3 is TGCGCCAGCACCAGACAGGGGGCGAACACTGAAGCTTTCTTT.